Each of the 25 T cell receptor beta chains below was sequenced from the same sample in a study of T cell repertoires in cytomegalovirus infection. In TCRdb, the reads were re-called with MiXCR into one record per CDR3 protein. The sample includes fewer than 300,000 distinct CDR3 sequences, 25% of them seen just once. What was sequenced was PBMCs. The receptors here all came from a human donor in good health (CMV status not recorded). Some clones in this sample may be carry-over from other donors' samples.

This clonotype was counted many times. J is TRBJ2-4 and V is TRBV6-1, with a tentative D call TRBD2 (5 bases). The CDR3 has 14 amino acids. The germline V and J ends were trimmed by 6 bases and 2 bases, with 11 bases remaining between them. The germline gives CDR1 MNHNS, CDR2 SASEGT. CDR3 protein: CASRSGPPKNIQYF. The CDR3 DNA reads TGTGCCAGCAGAAGCGGACCCCCCAAAAACATTCAGTACTTC.

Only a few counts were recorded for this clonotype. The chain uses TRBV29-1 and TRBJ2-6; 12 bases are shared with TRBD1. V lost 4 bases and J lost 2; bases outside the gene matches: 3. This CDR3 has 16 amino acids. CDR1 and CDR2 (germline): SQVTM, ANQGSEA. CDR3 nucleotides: TGCAGCGTTGCCCGGGACAGGGGGCCTGGGGCCAACGTCCTGACTTTC. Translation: CSVARDRGPGANVLTF.

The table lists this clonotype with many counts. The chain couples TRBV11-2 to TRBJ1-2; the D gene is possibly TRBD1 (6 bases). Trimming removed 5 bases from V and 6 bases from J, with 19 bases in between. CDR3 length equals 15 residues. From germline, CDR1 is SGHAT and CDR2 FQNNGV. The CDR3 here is CASSKLGGKRDGYTF. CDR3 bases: TGTGCCAGCAGCAAACTAGGGGGGAAAAGGGATGGCTACACCTTC.

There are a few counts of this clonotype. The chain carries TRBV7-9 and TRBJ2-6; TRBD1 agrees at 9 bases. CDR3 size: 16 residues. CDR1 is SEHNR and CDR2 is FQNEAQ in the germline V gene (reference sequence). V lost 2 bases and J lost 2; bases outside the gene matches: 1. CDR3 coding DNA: TGTGCCAGCAGCTTAACAGGGGGCACTGGGGCCAACGTCCTGACTTTC. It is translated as CASSLTGGTGANVLTF.

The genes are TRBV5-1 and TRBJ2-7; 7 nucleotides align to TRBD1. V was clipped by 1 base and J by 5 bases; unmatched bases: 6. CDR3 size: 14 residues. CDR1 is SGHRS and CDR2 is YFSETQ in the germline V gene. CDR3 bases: TGCGCCAGCAGCTTGTCACAGGGGAACGACGAGCAGTACTTC. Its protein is CASSLSQGNDEQYF. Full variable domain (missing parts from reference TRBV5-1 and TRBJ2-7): KAGVTQTPRYLIKTRGQQVTLSCSPISGHRSVSWYQQTPGQGLQFLFEYFSETQRNKGNFPGRFSGRQFSNSRSEMNVSTLELGDSALYLCASSLSQGNDEQYFGPGTRLTVT.

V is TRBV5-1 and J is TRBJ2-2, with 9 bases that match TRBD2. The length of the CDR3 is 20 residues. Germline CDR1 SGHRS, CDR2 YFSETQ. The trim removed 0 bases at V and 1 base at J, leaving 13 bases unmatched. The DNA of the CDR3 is TGCGCCAGCAGCTTGGTCGGCAGCGGGGGGTCTGAGGTGAACACCGGGGAGCTGTTTTTT. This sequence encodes CASSLVGSGGSEVNTGELFF.

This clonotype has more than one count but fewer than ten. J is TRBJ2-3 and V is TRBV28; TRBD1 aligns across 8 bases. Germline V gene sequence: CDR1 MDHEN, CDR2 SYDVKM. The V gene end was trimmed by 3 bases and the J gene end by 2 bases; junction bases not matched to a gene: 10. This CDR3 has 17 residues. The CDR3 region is CASSFGQGARYTDTQYF. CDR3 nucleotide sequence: TGTGCCAGCAGTTTCGGGCAGGGGGCGCGGTACACAGATACGCAGTATTTT.

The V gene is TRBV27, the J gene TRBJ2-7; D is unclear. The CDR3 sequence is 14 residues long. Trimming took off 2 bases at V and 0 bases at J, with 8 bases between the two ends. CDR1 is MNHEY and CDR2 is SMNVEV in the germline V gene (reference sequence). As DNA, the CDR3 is TGTGCCAGCAGTTTAGAGTCAGCCTCCTACGAGCAGTACTTC. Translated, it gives CASSLESASYEQYF.

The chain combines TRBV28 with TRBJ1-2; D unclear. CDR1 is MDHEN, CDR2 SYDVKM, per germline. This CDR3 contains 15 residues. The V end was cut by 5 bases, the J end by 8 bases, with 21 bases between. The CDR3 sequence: CASSLAAVLMGGYTF. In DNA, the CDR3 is TGTGCCAGCAGTCTAGCGGCCGTCCTTATGGGAGGCTACACCTTC.

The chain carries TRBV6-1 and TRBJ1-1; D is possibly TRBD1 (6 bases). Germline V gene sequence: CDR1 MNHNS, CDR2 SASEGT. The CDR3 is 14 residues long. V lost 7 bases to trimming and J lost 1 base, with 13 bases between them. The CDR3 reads CASNTGPWNTEAFF. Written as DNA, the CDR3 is TGTGCCAGCAACACAGGGCCGTGGAACACTGAAGCTTTCTTT.

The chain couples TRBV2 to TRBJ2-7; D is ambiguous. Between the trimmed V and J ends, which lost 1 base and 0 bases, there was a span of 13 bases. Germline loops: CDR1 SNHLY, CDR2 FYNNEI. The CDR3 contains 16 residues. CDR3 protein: CASSEGQTGSSYEQYF. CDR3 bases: TGTGCCAGCAGTGAAGGCCAAACGGGTAGCTCCTACGAGCAGTACTTC.

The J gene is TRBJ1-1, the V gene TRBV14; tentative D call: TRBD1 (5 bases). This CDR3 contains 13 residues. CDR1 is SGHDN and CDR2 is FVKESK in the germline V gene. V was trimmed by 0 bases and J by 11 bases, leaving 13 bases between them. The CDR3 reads CASSQDRVSLAFF. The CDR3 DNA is TGTGCCAGCAGCCAAGACAGGGTTTCCCTCGCTTTCTTT.

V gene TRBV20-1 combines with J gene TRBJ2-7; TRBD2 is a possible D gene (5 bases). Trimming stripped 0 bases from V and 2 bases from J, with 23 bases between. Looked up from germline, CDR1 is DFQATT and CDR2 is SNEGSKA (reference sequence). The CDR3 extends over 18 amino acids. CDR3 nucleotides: TGCAGTGCTAGAGATCTCGACGGTGTGACCCAGAGGGCCTACGAGCAGTACTTC. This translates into CSARDLDGVTQRAYEQYF.

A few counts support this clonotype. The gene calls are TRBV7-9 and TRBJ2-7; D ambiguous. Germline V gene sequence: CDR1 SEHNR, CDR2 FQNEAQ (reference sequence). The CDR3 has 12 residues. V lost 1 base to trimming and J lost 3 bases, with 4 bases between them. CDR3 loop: CASSLVHYEQYF. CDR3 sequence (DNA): TGTGCCAGCAGCTTAGTTCACTACGAGCAGTACTTC.

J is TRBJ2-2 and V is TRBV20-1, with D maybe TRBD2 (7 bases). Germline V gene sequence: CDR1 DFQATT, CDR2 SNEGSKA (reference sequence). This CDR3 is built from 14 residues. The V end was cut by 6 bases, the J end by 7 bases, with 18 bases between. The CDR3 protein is CSAKSRGAGGELFF. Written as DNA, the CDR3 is TGCAGTGCCAAAAGTCGGGGGGCAGGCGGGGAGCTGTTTTTT.

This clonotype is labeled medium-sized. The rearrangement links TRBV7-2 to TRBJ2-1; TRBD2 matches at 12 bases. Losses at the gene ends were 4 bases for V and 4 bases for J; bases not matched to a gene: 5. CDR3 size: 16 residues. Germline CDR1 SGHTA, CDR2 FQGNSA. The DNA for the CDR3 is TGTGCCAGCAGCTGGAGGACTAGCGGGGCTTACAATGAGCAGTTCTTC. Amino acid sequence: CASSWRTSGAYNEQFF.

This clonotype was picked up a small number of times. The CDR3 loop reads CSASVTATDQPQHF. CDR3 in DNA: TGCAGTGCTAGTGTGACAGCCACTGATCAGCCCCAGCATTTT. V and J are TRBV20-1 and TRBJ1-5; tentative D call: TRBD1 (5 bases). The CDR3 covers 14 residues. Germline loops: CDR1 DFQATT, CDR2 SNEGSKA (reference sequence). Trimming removed 3 bases from V and 5 bases from J, with 14 bases in between.

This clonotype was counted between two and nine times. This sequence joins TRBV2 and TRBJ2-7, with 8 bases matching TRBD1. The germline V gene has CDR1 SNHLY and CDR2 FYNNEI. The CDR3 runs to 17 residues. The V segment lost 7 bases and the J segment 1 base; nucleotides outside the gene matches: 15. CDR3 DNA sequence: TGTGCCAGCAAACTAGGACAGGGCCTATTACGTTCCTACGAGCAGTACTTC. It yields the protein CASKLGQGLLRSYEQYF.

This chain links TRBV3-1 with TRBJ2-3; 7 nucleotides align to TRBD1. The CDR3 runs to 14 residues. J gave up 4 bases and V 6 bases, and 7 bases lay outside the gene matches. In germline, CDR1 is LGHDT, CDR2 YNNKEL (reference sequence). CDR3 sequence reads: CASRERGRPDTQYF. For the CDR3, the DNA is TGTGCCAGCAGGGAAAGGGGGCGCCCAGATACGCAGTATTTT.

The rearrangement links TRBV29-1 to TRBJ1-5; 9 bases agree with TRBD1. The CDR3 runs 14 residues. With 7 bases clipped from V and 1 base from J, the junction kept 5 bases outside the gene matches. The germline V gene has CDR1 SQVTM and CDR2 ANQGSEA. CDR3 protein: CSGTGGMSNQPQHF. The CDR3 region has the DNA TGCAGCGGTACAGGGGGCATGAGCAATCAGCCCCAGCATTTT.

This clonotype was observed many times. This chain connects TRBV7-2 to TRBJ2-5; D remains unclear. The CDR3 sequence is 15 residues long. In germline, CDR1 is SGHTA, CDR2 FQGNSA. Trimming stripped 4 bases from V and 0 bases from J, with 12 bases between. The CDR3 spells CASSSPKRYQETQYF. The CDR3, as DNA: TGTGCCAGCAGCTCCCCTAAGCGTTACCAAGAGACCCAGTACTTC.

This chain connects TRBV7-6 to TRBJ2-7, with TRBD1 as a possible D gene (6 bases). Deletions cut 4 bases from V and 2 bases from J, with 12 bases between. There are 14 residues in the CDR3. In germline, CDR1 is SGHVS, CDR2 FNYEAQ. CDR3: CASSSGHGAYEQYF. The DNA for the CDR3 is TGTGCCAGCAGCTCGGGACATGGTGCCTACGAGCAGTACTTC.

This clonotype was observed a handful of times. The CDR3 region is CASSQLPGLAGLSTDTQYF. CDR3 sequence (DNA): TGCGCCAGCAGCCAACTACCGGGACTAGCGGGACTCAGCACAGATACGCAGTATTTT. J is TRBJ2-3 and V is TRBV4-3, with TRBD2 matching 13 bases. Germline values: CDR1 LGHNA, CDR2 YSLEER. With 2 bases clipped from V and 0 bases from J, the junction kept 8 bases outside the gene matches. This CDR3 comprises 19 residues.

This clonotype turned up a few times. The CDR3 DNA is TGTGCCAGCAGCGATAGCGGAAAGCAGTTCTTC. Protein: CASSDSGKQFF. This chain uses TRBV7-9 with TRBJ2-1; D might be TRBD2 (6 bases). The V and J ends lost 5 bases and 11 bases respectively, with 10 bases between them. Germline CDR1 is SEHNR and CDR2 is FQNEAQ (reference sequence). CDR3 length equals 11 residues.

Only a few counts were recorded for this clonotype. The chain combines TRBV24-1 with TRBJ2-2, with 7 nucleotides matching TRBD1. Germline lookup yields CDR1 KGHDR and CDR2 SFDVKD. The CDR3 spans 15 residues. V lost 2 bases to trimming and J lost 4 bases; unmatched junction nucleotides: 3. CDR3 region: CATSDYRGTTGELFF. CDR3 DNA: TGTGCCACCAGTGATTACAGGGGAACCACCGGGGAGCTGTTTTTT.